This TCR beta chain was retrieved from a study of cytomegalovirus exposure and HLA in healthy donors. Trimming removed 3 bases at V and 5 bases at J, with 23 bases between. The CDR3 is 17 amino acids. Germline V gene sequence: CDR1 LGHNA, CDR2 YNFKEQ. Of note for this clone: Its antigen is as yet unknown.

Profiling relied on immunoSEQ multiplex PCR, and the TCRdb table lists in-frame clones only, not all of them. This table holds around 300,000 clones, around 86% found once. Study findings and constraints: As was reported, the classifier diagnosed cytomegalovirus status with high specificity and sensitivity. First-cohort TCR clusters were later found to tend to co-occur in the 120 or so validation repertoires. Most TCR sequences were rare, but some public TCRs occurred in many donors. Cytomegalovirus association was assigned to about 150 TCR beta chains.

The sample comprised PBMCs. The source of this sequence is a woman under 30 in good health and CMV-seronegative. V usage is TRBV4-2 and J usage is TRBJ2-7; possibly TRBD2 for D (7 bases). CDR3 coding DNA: TGTGCCAGCAGCCAGCCGGGGGGAAGGGGGAGGGACCACGAGCAGTACTTC. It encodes CASSQPGGRGRDHEQYF.